These 5 T cell receptor beta chains were sequenced from one sample in a study of T-cell reconstitution after alpha-beta-depleted transplantation in children. The library targeted TCRbeta and was prepared with unique molecular identifiers. TCRdb redid the calling of the PCR reads with MiXCR, one entry per CDR3 protein. The profile shows 700,000 to 950,000 distinct CDR3 sequences, roughly 16% of them singletons. Sequenced material: PBMCs, mostly from graft donor cells, taken 360 days after TCRalphabeta/CD19-depleted stem cell transplant. The source is a male patient younger than 18 who had a stem cell transplant for acute lymphoblastic leukemia, so the T cells may come from the graft donor.

In DNA, the CDR3 is TGTGCCACCGGGGGATATGGGCAGCCCCAGCATTTT. This translates into CATGGYGQPQHF. The chain recombines TRBV15 with TRBJ1-5; D perhaps matches TRBD1 (5 bases). CDR1 is LNHNV, CDR2 YYDKDF, per germline (reference sequence). This CDR3 has 12 amino acids. Trimming took off 8 bases at V and 7 bases at J, with 12 bases between the two ends.

This clonotype was counted between two and nine times. The genes are TRBV29-1 and TRBJ2-3; TRBD2 matches at 10 bases. CDR1 is SQVTM, CDR2 ANQGSEA, per germline. The J segment lost 4 bases and the V segment lost 4 bases, leaving 14 bases of the junction unmatched. This CDR3 spans 17 amino acids. As DNA, the CDR3 is TGCAGCGTTGGGGGGAGGTGGGCTAGCGGGAGCCCAGATACGCAGTATTTT. Translating it yields CSVGGRWASGSPDTQYF.

The chain uses TRBV10-2 and TRBJ2-1, with TRBD1 identical over 7 bases. The CDR3 spans 15 residues. CDR1 and CDR2 from the germline V gene are WSHSY and SAAADI. V lost 2 bases, J lost 4 bases, and 5 bases stayed unmatched. CDR3 nucleotides: TGCGCCAGCAGTGAGCCCCAGGGGGTATACAATGAGCAGTTCTTC. This translates into CASSEPQGVYNEQFF.

This clonotype occurred a few times. Mismatch with germline at one junction end may stem from a read error. The J gene is TRBJ2-3, the V gene TRBV20-1; the D gene could be TRBD1 or TRBD2 (6 bases each). The CDR3 totals 14 residues. Germline values: CDR1 DFQATT, CDR2 SNEGSKA (reference sequence). The CDR3 DNA reads as TGCAGTGCGAGAGGGGGGCGCCTCACAGATACGCAGTATTTT. This codes for CSARGGRLTDTQYF.

V gene TRBV3-1 combines with J gene TRBJ2-7, with D perhaps given as TRBD1 or TRBD2 (5 bases each). The CDR3 runs 15 residues. Trimming stripped 4 bases from V and 9 bases from J, with 22 bases between. Germline V lookup: CDR1 LGHDT, CDR2 YNNKEL (reference sequence). The CDR3 DNA reads TGTGCCAGCAGCCCACACCCCGGACACGGGACCGTGCAGTACTTC. Translation: CASSPHPGHGTVQYF.